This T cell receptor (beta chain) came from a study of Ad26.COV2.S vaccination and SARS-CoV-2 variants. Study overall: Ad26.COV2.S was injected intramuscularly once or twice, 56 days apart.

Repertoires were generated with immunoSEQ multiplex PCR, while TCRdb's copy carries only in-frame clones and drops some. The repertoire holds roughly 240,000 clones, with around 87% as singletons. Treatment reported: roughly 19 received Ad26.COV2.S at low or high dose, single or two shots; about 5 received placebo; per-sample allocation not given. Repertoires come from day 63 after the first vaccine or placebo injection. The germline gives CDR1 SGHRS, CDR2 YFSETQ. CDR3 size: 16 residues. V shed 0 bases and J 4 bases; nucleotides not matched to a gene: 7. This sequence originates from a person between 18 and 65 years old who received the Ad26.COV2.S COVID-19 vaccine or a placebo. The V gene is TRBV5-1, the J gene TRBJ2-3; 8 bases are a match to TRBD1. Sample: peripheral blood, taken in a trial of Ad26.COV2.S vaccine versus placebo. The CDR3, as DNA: TGCGCCAGCAGCTTGGCGGACAGGGTAATTGCAGATACGCAGTATTTT. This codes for CASSLADRVIADTQYF.